This T cell receptor beta chain was captured in a study of OX40 agonist ivuxolimab in advanced cancers. Background on the study: Of mixed ages from roughly 23 to 80 and averaging about 56 years, the group was around 78% male. Of the patients, three showed partial responses, one with hepatocellular carcinoma and two with cutaneous melanoma.

Libraries were prepared by immunoSEQ multiplex PCR; TCRdb keeps only in-frame clonotypes and omits some of them. The table records around 100,000 clones, approximately 94% of them present only once. Here the sequenced sample was CD4+ or CD8+ T cells sorted from blood, taken in a trial of the OX40 agonist ivuxolimab. This clonotype was sampled from an adult with an advanced solid tumor such as melanoma, head and neck, liver or kidney cancer.

The CDR3 coding sequence is TGTGCCAGCAGTTACTTATCCAACAACGAGCAGTACTTC. Residues: CASSYLSNNEQYF. The chain joins TRBV6-6 to TRBJ2-7; D is ambiguous. Germline values: CDR1 MNHNY, CDR2 SVGAGI (reference sequence). The CDR3 has 13 residues. V was trimmed by 1 base and J by 5 bases, leaving 9 bases between them.